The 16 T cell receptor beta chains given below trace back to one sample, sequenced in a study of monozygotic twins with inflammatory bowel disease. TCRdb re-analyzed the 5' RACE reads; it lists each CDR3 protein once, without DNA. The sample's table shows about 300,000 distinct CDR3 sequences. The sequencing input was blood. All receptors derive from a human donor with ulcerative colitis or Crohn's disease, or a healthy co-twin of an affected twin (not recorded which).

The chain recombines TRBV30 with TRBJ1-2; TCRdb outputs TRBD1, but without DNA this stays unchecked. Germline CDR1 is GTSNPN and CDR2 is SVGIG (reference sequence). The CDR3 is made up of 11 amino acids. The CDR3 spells CAWGQPYGYTF.

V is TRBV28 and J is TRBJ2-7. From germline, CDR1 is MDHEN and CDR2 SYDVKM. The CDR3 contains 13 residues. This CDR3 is CASLTWESYEQYF. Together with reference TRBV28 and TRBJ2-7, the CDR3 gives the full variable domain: DVKVTQSSRYLVKRTGEKVFLECVQDMDHENMFWYRQDPGLGLRLIYFSYDVKMKEKGDIPEGYSVSREKKERFSLILESASTNQTSMYLCASLTWESYEQYFGPGTRLTVT.

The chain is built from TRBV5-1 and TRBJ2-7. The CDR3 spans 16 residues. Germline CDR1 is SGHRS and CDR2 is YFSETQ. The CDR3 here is CASSLNKGISSYEQYF.

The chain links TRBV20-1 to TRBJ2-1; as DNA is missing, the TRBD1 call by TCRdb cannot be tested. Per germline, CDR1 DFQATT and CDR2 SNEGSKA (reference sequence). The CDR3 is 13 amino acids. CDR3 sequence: CSARPGVVHEQFF.

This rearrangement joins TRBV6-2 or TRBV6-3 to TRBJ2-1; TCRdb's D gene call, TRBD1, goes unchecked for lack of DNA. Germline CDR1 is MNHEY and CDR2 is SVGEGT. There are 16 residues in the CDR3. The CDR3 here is CASSSAVGGGGNEQFF.

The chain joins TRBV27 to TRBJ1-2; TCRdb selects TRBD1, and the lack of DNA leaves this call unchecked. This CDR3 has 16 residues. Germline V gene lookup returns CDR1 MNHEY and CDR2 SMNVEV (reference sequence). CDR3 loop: CASSSRETGARYGYTF.

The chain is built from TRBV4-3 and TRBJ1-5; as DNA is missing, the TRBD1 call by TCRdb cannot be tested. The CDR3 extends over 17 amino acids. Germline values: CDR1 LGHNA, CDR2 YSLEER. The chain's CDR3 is CASSQEYLRGSNQPQHF.

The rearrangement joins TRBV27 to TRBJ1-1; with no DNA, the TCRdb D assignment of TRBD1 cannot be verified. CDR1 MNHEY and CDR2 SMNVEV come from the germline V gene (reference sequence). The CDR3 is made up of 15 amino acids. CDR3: CASSLKLGTNTEAFF.

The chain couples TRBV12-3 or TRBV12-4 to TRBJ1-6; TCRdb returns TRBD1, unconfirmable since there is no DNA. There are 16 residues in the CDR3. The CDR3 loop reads CASSPWTGGENSPLHF.

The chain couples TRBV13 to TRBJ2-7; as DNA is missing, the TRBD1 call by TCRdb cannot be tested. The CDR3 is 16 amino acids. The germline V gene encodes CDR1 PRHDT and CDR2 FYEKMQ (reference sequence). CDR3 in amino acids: CASSSKGGRVTYEQYF.

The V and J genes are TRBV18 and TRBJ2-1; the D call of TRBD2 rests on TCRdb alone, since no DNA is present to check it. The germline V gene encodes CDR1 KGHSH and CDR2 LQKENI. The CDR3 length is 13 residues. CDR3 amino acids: CASSTILVNEQFF.

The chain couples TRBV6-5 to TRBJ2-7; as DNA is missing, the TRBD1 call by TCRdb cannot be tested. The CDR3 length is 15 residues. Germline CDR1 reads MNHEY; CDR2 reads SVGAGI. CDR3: CASSSPGQKIYEQYF.

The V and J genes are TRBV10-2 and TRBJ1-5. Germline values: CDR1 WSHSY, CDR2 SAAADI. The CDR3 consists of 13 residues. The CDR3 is CASSVGGRQPQHF.

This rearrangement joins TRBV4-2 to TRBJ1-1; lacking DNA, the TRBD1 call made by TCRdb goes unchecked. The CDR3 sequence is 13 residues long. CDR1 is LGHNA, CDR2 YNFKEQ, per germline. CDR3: CASSLGGFAEAFF.

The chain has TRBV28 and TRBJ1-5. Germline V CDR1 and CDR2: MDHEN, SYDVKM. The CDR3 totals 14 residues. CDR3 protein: CASSLGYDNQPQHF.

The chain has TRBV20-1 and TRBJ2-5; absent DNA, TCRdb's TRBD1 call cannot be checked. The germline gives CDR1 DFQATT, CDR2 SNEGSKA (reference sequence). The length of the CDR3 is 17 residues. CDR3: CSAREGTGTLRRETQYF.